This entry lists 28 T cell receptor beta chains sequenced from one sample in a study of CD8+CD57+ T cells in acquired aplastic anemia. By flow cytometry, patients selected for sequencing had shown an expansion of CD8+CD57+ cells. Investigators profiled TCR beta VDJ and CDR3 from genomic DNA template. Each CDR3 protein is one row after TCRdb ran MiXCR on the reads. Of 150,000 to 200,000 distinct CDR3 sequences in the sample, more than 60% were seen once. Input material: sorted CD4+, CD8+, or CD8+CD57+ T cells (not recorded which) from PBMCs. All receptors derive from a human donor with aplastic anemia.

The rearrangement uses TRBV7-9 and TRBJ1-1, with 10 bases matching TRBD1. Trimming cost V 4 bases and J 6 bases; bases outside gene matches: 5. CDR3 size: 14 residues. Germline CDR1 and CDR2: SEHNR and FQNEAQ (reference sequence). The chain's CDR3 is CASSSGQGVSEAFF. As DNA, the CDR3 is TGTGCCAGCAGCTCCGGACAGGGGGTTTCTGAAGCTTTCTTT.

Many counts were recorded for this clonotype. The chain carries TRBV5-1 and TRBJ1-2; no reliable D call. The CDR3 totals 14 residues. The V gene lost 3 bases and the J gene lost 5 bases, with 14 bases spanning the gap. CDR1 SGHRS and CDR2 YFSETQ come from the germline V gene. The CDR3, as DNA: TGCGCCAGCAGCTCGGAGGGAAGCGCGTATGGCTACACCTTC. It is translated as CASSSEGSAYGYTF.

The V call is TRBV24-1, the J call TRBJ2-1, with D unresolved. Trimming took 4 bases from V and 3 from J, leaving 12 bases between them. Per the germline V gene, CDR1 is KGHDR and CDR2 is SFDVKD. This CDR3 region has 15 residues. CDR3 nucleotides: TGTGCCACCAGTGAGTCTAGATCGGTCTACAATGAGCAGTTCTTC. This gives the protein CATSESRSVYNEQFF.

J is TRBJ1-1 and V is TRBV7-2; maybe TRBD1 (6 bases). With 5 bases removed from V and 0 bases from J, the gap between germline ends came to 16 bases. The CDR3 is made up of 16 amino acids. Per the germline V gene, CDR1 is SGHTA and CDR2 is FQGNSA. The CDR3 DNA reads TGTGCCAGCAGCCGTATCCGACAGGTCATGAACACTGAAGCTTTCTTT. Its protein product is CASSRIRQVMNTEAFF.

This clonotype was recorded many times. The chain's CDR3 is CASSQQDTEAFF. CDR3 nucleotides: TGTGCCAGCAGTCAACAGGACACTGAAGCTTTCTTT. The chain is built from TRBV7-9 and TRBJ1-1; D perhaps matches TRBD1 (5 bases). The CDR3 spans 12 residues. In germline, CDR1 is SEHNR, CDR2 FQNEAQ (reference sequence). Trimming cost V 6 bases and J 3 bases, with 8 bases left between them.

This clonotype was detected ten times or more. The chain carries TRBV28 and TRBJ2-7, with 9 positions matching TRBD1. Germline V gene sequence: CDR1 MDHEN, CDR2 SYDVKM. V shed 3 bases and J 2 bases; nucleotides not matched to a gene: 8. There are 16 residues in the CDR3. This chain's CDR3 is CASSFRDRGNPYEQYF. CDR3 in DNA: TGTGCCAGCAGTTTCCGAGACAGGGGGAACCCCTACGAGCAGTACTTC.

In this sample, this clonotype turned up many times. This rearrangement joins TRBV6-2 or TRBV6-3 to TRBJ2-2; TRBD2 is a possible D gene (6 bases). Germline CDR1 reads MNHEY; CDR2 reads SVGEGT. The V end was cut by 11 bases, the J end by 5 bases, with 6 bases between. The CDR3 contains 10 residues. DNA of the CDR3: TGTGCCGCGGGGACCGGGGAGCTGTTTTTT. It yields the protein CAAGTGELFF.

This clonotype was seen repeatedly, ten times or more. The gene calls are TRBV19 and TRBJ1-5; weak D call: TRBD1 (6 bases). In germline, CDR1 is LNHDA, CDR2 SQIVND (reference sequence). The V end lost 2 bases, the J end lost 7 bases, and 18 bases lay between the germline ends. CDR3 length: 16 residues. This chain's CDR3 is CASSIPSTGLEQPQHF. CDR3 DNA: TGTGCCAGTAGTATACCCTCCACAGGGTTGGAGCAGCCCCAGCATTTT.

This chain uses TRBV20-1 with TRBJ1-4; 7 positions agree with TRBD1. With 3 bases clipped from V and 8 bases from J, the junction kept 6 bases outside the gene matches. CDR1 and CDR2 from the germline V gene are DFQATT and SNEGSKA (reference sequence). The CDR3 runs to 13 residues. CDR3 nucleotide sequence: TGCAGTGCTAGGGGACAGATGTGGGAAAAACTGTTTTTT. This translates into CSARGQMWEKLFF.

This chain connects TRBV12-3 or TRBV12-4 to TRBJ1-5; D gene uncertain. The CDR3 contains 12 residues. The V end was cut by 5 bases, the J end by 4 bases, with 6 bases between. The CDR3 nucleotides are TGTGCCAGCAGTCCGTTAAATCAGCCCCAGCATTTT. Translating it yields CASSPLNQPQHF.

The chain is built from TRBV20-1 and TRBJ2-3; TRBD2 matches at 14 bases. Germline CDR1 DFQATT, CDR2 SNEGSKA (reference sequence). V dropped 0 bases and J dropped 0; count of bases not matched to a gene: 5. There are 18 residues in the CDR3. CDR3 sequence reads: CSARDATSGRDSTDTQYF. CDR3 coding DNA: TGCAGTGCTAGAGATGCGACTAGCGGGAGGGACAGCACAGATACGCAGTATTTT.

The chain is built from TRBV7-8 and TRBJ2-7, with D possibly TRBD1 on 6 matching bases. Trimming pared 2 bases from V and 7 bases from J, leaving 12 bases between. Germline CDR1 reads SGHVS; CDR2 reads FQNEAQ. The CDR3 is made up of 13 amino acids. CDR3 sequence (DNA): TGTGCCAGCAGCTTATGGGGGCTGGAAGAGCAGTACTTC. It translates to CASSLWGLEEQYF.

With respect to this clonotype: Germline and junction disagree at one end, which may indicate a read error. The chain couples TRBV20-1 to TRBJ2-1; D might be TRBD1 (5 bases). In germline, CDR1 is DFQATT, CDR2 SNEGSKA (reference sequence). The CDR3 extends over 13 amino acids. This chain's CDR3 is CSARDEADNDQFF. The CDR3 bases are TGCAGTGCTAGAGATGAGGCGGACAATGACCAGTTCTTC.

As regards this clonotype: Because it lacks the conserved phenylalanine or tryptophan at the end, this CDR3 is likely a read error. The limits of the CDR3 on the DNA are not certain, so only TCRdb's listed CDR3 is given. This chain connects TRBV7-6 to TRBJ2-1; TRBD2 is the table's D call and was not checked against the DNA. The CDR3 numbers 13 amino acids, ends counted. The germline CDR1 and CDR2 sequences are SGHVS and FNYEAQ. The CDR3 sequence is CASSLELAGGTST.

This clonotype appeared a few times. CDR3 amino acids: CASAVAGFTGELFF. CDR3 sequence (DNA): TGTGCCAGCGCTGTAGCGGGGTTCACCGGGGAGCTGTTTTTT. The rearrangement links TRBV2 to TRBJ2-2; TRBD2 matches at 8 bases. In germline, CDR1 is SNHLY, CDR2 FYNNEI. Trimming removed 8 bases from V and 4 bases from J; junction bases left unmatched: 6. This CDR3 is built from 14 residues.

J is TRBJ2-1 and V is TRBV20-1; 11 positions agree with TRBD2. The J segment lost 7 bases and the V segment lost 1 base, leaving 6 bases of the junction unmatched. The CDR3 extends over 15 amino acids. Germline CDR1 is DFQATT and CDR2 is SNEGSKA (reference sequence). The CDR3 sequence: CSARAWSSGRNEQFF. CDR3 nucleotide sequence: TGCAGTGCTAGAGCTTGGTCTAGCGGGAGGAATGAGCAGTTCTTC.

The CDR3 bases are TGTGCCAGCGGGACAGTAAACTATGGCTACACCTTC. Translation: CASGTVNYGYTF. J is TRBJ1-2 and V is TRBV7-6, with TRBD1 matching over 7 bases. There are 12 residues in the CDR3. V gave up 8 bases and J gave up 2 bases; unmatched junction bases: 2. Germline V CDR1 and CDR2: SGHVS, FNYEAQ.

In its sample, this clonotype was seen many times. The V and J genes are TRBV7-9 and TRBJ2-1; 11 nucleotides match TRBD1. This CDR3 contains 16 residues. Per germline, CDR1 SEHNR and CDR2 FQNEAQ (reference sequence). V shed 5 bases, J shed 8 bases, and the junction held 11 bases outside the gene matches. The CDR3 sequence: CASSRDPGQGVDEQFF. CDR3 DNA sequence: TGTGCCAGCAGCAGGGATCCGGGACAGGGGGTGGATGAGCAGTTCTTC. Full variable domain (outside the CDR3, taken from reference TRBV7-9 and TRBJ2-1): DTGVSQNPRHKITKRGQNVTFRCDPISEHNRLYWYRQTLGQGPEFLTYFQNEAQLEKSRLLSDRFSAERPKGSFSTLEIQRTEQGDSAMYLCASSRDPGQGVDEQFFGPGTRLTVL.

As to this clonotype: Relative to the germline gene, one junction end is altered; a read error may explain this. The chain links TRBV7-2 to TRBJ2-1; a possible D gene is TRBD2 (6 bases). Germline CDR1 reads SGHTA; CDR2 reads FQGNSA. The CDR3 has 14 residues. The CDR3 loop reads CASSQKTRHNEQFF. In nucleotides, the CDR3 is TGCGCCAGCAGCCAAAAGACTAGACACAATGAGCAGTTCTTC.

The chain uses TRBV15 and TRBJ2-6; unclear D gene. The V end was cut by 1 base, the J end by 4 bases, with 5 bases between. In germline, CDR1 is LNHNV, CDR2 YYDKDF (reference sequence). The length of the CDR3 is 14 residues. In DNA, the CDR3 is TGTGCCACCAGCAGAGCCGGAGGGGCCAACGTCCTGACTTTC. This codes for CATSRAGGANVLTF. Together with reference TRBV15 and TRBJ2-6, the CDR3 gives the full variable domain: DAMVIQNPRYQVTQFGKPVTLSCSQTLNHNVMYWYQQKSSQAPKLLFHYYDKDFNNEADTPDNFQSRRPNTSFCFLDIRSPGLGDTAMYLCATSRAGGANVLTFGAGSRLTVL.

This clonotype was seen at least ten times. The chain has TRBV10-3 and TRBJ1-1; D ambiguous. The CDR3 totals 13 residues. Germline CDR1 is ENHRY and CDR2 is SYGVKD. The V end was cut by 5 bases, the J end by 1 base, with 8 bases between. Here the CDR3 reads CAISQDPNTEAFF. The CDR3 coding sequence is TGTGCCATCAGTCAAGACCCGAACACTGAAGCTTTCTTT.

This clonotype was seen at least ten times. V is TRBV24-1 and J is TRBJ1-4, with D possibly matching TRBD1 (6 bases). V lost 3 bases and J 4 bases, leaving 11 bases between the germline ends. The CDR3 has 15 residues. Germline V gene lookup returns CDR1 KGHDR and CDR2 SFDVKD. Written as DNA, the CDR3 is TGTGCCACCAGTGATCGGAGGGACATTAATGAAAAACTGTTTTTT. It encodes CATSDRRDINEKLFF.

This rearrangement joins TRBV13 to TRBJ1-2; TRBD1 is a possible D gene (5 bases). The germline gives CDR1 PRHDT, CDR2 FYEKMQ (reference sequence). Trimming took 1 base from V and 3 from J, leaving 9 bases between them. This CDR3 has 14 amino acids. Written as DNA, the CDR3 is TGTGCCAGCAGCTTAGCGCGGGACGACTATGGCTACACCTTC. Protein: CASSLARDDYGYTF.

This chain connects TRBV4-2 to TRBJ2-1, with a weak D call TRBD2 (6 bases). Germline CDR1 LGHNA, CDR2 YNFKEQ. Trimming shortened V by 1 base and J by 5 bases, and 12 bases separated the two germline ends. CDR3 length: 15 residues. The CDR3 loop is CASSQAEGTNNEQFF. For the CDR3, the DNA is TGTGCCAGCAGCCAAGCGGAGGGGACGAACAATGAGCAGTTCTTC.

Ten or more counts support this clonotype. The CDR3 here is CASSEDRAYSNQPQHF. For the CDR3, the DNA is TGTGCCAGCAGTGAGGACAGGGCCTATAGCAATCAGCCCCAGCATTTT. V usage is TRBV2 and J usage is TRBJ1-5, with 8 bases that match TRBD1. Looked up from germline, CDR1 is SNHLY and CDR2 is FYNNEI. V lost 3 bases, J lost 0 bases, and 4 bases stayed unmatched. The CDR3 runs 16 residues.

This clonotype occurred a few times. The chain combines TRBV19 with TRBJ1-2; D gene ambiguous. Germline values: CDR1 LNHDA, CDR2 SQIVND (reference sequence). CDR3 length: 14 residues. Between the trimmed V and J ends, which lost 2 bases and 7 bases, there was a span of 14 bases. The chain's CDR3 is CASSISGVDGGYTF. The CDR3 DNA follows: TGTGCCAGTAGTATATCCGGGGTCGATGGTGGCTACACCTTC.

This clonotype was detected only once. For the CDR3, the DNA is TGTGCCAGTAGTAGACAAGAGACCCAGTACTTC. It specifies CASSRQETQYF. The chain couples TRBV19 to TRBJ2-5; D gene unclear. This CDR3 contains 11 residues. The V gene lost 4 bases and the J gene lost 2 bases, with 2 bases spanning the gap. Germline CDR1 LNHDA, CDR2 SQIVND (reference sequence).

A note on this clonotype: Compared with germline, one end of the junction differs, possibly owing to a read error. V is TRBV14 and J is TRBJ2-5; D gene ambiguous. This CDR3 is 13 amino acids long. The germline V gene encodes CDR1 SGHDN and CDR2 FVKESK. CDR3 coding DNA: TGTGCCAGCAGTTACAGTATCCAAGGGACCCAGTACTTC. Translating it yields CASSYSIQGTQYF.